This T cell receptor (beta chain) was identified during a study of T cells in Graves' hyperthyroidism and ophthalmopathy. Reasons for excluding patients were uncontrolled infection, other autoimmune disease, pregnancy or lactation. Amplified regions were TCR beta CDR3 sequences from RNA transcripts. With the HTBI primer set, the TCR CDR3 went through a first round of RT-PCR. In TCRdb, the multiplex PCR reads were re-called with MiXCR into one record per CDR3 protein. Among more than 550,000 distinct CDR3 sequences listed, nearly 45% were seen once. This clonotype was observed a few times. Its antigen is unidentified. Whole-study results and caveats: Blood samples included most of the expanded thyroid clonotypes exceeding 0.001.

Material for sequencing was peripheral blood or thyroid tissue (not recorded which). The sequence derives from an adult man with Graves' disease, either hyperthyroidism or ophthalmopathy (not recorded which).

The CDR3 coding sequence is TGTGCCAGCAGTTCACAAGTGGGGGCTGAAGCTTTCTTT. It encodes CASSSQVGAEAFF. V gene TRBV11-2 combines with J gene TRBJ1-1; D may be TRBD1 (5 bases). The CDR3 runs 13 residues. Trimming stripped 6 bases from V and 6 bases from J, with 14 bases between. Germline CDR1 and CDR2: SGHAT and FQNNGV.